The clone carrying this TCR beta chain was detected once. The record originates from a study of OX40 agonist ivuxolimab in advanced cancers. Some clones are missing from TCRdb's copy, which holds only in-frame ones; the method was immunoSEQ multiplex PCR. The sample shows roughly 41,000 clones, about 82% of them seen only once. J lost 6 bases, V lost 2 bases, and 7 bases had no gene match. CDR3 size: 15 residues. Germline CDR1 is MGHRA and CDR2 is YSYEKL. Specimen: CD4+ or CD8+ T cells sorted from blood, collected in a trial of the OX40 agonist ivuxolimab. This TCR came from an adult with an advanced solid tumor such as melanoma, head and neck, liver or kidney cancer. V usage is TRBV4-1 and J usage is TRBJ2-7, with 10 bases that match TRBD1. CDR3 DNA: TGCGCCAGCAGCCAACCCCGGGACAGGGGAGGCGAGCAGTACTTC. It specifies CASSQPRDRGGEQYF.